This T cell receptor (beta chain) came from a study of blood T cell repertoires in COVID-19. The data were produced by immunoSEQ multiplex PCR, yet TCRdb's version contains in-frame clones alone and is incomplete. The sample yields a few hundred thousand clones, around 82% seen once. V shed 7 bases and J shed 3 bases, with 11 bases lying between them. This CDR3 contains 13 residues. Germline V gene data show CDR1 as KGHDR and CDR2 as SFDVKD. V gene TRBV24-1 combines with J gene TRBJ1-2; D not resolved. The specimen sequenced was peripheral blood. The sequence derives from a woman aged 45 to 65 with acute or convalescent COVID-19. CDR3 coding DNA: TGTGCCACCAGCCGCGGGCAGGACTATGGCTACACCTTC. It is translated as CATSRGQDYGYTF.